The clone carrying this T cell receptor beta chain was seen ten or more times. TCRdb passed the 5' RACE reads through MiXCR, listing each CDR3 protein once. The top ten clones hold over 0.55% of a sample with 230,000 or so distinct CDR3 sequences, 24% of them seen once. V was pared by 7 bases and J by 5 bases, with 8 bases between. CDR1 SQVTM and CDR2 ANQGSEA come from the germline V gene. This CDR3 is built from 10 residues. These data originate in a study of CD8 T cells in ankylosing spondylitis. The sequencing sample was made of blood, either unsorted or a sorted T cell fraction (not recorded which). V usage is TRBV29-1 and J usage is TRBJ2-5; D may be TRBD2 (5 bases). The sequence was obtained from a male donor with ankylosing spondylitis or in good health (not recorded which). The CDR3 DNA is TGCAGCGGACTACGTGAGACCCAGTACTTC. Translated: CSGLRETQYF.